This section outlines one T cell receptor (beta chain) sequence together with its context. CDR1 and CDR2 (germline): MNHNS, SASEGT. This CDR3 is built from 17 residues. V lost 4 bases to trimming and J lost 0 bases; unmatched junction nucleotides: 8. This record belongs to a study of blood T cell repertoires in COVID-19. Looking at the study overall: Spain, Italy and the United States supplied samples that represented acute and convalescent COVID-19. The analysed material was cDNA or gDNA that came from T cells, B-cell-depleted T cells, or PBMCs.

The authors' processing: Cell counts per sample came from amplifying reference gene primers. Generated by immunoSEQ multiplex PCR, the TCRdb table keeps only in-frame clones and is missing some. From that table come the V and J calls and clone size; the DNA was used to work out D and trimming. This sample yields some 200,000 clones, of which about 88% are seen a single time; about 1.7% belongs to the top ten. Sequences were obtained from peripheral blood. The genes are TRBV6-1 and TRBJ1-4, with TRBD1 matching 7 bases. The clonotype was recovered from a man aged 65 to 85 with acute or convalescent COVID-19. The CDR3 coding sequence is TGTGCCAGCAGTGCCGGGGACAGAACCGCAACTAATGAAAAACTGTTTTTT. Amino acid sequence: CASSAGDRTATNEKLFF.